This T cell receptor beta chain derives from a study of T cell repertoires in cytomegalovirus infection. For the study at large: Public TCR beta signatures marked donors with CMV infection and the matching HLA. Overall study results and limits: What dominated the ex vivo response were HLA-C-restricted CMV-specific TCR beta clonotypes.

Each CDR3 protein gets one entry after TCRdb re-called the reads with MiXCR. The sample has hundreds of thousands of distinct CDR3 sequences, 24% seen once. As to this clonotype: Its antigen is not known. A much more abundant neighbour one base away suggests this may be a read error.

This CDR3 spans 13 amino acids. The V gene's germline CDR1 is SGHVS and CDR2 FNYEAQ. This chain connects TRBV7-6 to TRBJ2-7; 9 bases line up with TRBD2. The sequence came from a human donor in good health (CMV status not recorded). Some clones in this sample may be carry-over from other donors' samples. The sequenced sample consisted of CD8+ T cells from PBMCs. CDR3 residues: CARSSAGGNEQYF. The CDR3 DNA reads TGTGCCCGCAGCTCAGCGGGGGGTAACGAGCAGTACTTC.